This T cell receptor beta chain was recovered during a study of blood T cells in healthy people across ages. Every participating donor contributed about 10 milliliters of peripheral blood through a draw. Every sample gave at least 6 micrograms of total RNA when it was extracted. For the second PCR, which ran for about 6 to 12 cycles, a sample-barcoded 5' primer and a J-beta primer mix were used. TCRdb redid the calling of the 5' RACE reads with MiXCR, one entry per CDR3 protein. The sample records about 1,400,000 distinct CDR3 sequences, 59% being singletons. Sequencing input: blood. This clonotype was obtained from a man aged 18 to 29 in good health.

CDR3 loop: CSARLAGGSNEQYF. The DNA for the CDR3 is TGCAGTGCTAGACTAGCGGGGGGCTCGAATGAGCAGTACTTC. This rearrangement joins TRBV20-1 to TRBJ2-5, with TRBD2 matching over 11 bases. The CDR3 extends over 14 amino acids. The germline V gene has CDR1 DFQATT and CDR2 SNEGSKA (reference sequence). V was pared by 2 bases and J by 11 bases, with 10 bases of the junction left unmatched.